The 23 T cell receptor beta chains given below trace back to one sample, sequenced in a study of blood T cell repertoires in COVID-19. Data came from immunoSEQ multiplex PCR; TCRdb stores just in-frame clones and leaves some out. Among about 210,000 clones listed, roughly four fifths were seen once. Sequenced input: peripheral blood. Receptor source: a woman aged 40-49 years with active or convalescent COVID-19.

This clone has only one observation. The chain recombines TRBV19 with TRBJ2-7, with a possible D match to TRBD1 (6 bases). The ends were cut back, 3 bases at V and 2 bases at J, with 14 bases in the middle. Germline loops: CDR1 LNHDA, CDR2 SQIVND (reference sequence). This CDR3 spans 15 amino acids. In DNA, the CDR3 is TGTGCCAGTAGTATTGGGGGCGGACTTCCCTACGAGCAGTACTTC. Translation: CASSIGGGLPYEQYF.

This sequence joins TRBV11-3 and TRBJ2-7; D gene uncertain. The germline gives CDR1 SGHNT, CDR2 YENEEA. V was trimmed by 1 base and J by 1 base, leaving 8 bases between them. The length of the CDR3 is 14 residues. The DNA for the CDR3 is TGTGCCAGCAGCTTAGCGACTTTATCCTACGAGCAGTACTTC. Translated: CASSLATLSYEQYF.

V usage is TRBV24-1 and J usage is TRBJ2-1; tentative D call: TRBD1 (6 bases). This CDR3 is 16 amino acids long. Trimming removed 3 bases from V and 3 bases from J, with 14 bases in between. Germline CDR1 is KGHDR and CDR2 is SFDVKD. The CDR3 spells CATSDPTGLGYNEQFF. As DNA, the CDR3 is TGTGCCACCAGTGATCCCACAGGGCTAGGCTACAATGAGCAGTTCTTC.

This CDR3 reads CASSPQGQQETQYF. DNA of the CDR3: TGCGCCAGCAGCCCCCAGGGACAGCAAGAGACCCAGTACTTC. The chain combines TRBV5-1 with TRBJ2-5; 7 nucleotides match TRBD1. This CDR3 is 14 amino acids long. V shed 4 bases and J 2 bases; nucleotides not matched to a gene: 5. Germline V gene sequence: CDR1 SGHRS, CDR2 YFSETQ.

The chain links TRBV6-2 or TRBV6-3 to TRBJ1-1, with D uncertain. Per the germline V gene, CDR1 is MNHEY and CDR2 is SVGEGT. The CDR3 has 14 residues. The ends were cut back, 2 bases at V and 3 bases at J, with 10 bases in the middle. The CDR3 spells CASSYGGRYTEAFF. For the CDR3, the DNA is TGTGCCAGCAGTTACGGAGGGAGGTACACTGAAGCTTTCTTT.

J is TRBJ1-2 and V is TRBV11-2, with 8 nucleotides matching TRBD1. This CDR3 comprises 15 residues. With 2 bases clipped from V and 2 bases from J, the junction kept 4 bases outside the gene matches. Germline V gene lookup returns CDR1 SGHAT and CDR2 FQNNGV. This CDR3 is CASSLSQGANYGYTF. In DNA, the CDR3 is TGTGCCAGCAGCTTATCGCAGGGGGCAAACTATGGCTACACCTTC.

V is TRBV19 and J is TRBJ2-3; D is possibly TRBD1 (5 bases). V was trimmed by 3 bases and J by 2 bases, leaving 12 bases between them. Germline CDR1 reads LNHDA; CDR2 reads SQIVND (reference sequence). The CDR3 covers 15 residues. The CDR3 bases are TGTGCCAGTAGTATGGGGCGGAAGTTCACAGATACGCAGTATTTT. As protein: CASSMGRKFTDTQYF.

The V call is TRBV5-4, the J call TRBJ1-3, with 10 nucleotides matching TRBD1. Germline V gene sequence: CDR1 SGHNT, CDR2 YYREEE (reference sequence). The length of the CDR3 is 17 residues. The V gene end was trimmed by 0 bases and the J gene end by 4 bases; junction bases not matched to a gene: 7. CDR3 DNA sequence: TGTGCCAGCAGCTTGGCCCCTGGGACAGGGGCAGGAAACACCATATATTTT. It encodes CASSLAPGTGAGNTIYF.

V and J are TRBV19 and TRBJ2-1, with TRBD1 as a possible D gene (6 bases). The CDR3 contains 13 residues. CDR1 is LNHDA, CDR2 SQIVND, per germline (reference sequence). V was pared by 6 bases and J by 6 bases, with 12 bases between. CDR3 nucleotide sequence: TGTGCCAGTAGCAGCGGACAGAGCAATGAGCAGTTCTTC. Translation gives CASSSGQSNEQFF.

The rearrangement joins TRBV6-5 to TRBJ1-2; D perhaps matches TRBD1 (5 bases). The ends were cut back, 6 bases at V and 8 bases at J, with 19 bases in the middle. The germline CDR1 and CDR2 sequences are MNHEY and SVGAGI. This CDR3 is built from 14 residues. The CDR3 DNA follows: TGTGCCAGCAGAATATTCCAGGGTTTTGGCGGCTACACCTTC. Translated: CASRIFQGFGGYTF.

The chain couples TRBV27 to TRBJ2-3; 8 bases line up with TRBD1. CDR3 length equals 17 residues. Germline-derived CDR1 and CDR2 are MNHEY and SMNVEV (reference sequence). V was clipped by 5 bases and J by 2 bases; unmatched bases: 12. This CDR3 is CASSPRQGLLHTDTQYF. The CDR3 nucleotides read TGTGCCAGCAGTCCCCGACAGGGGCTACTACACACAGATACGCAGTATTTT.

This rearrangement joins TRBV5-8 to TRBJ2-1; the match to TRBD2 covers 7 bases. The CDR3 has 15 residues. Germline assignment: CDR1 SGHTS and CDR2 YDEGEE. The ends lost 1 base at V and 8 bases at J; junction bases unmatched: 9. The CDR3 spells CASSLLREVVDEQFF. CDR3 sequence (DNA): TGTGCCAGCAGCTTGTTACGGGAGGTGGTCGATGAGCAGTTCTTC. The whole variable domain, filled in from reference TRBV5-8 and TRBJ2-1, reads EAGVTQSPTHLIKTRGQQATLRCSPISGHTSVYWYQQALGLGLQFLLWYDEGEERNRGNFPPRFSGRQFPNYSSELNVNALELEDSALYLCASSLLREVVDEQFFGPGTRLTVL.

DNA for the CDR3: TGTGCCAGCAGCTCGACAGGGGTTAATGAAAAACTGTTTTTT. Its protein is CASSSTGVNEKLFF. The chain links TRBV11-3 to TRBJ1-4; TRBD1 aligns across 8 bases. The V and J ends lost 4 bases and 4 bases, in that order; junction bases with no gene match: 2. The CDR3 has 14 residues. From germline, CDR1 is SGHNT and CDR2 YENEEA.

V gene TRBV13 combines with J gene TRBJ2-1, with 7 bases fitting TRBD1. Germline V CDR1 and CDR2: PRHDT, FYEKMQ (reference sequence). V gave up 0 bases and J gave up 4 bases; unmatched junction bases: 6. The CDR3 sequence is 16 residues long. CDR3 amino acids: CASSLGQGTRYNEQFF. CDR3 nucleotide sequence: TGTGCCAGCAGCTTAGGACAGGGGACAAGGTACAATGAGCAGTTCTTC.

The chain joins TRBV24-1 to TRBJ2-6, with D possibly being TRBD1 (6 bases). Trimming pared 6 bases from V and 0 bases from J, leaving 23 bases between. The CDR3 runs to 20 residues. The germline gives CDR1 KGHDR, CDR2 SFDVKD. The CDR3 here is CATSSAAPGHRYSGANVLTF. The CDR3 DNA sequence: TGTGCCACCAGTTCCGCAGCTCCGGGACACAGGTACTCTGGGGCCAACGTCCTGACTTTC.

CDR3 region: CASSTGQGSNTEAFF. Written as DNA, the CDR3 is TGTGCCAGCAGCACGGGACAGGGTTCGAACACTGAAGCTTTCTTT. The chain recombines TRBV21-1 with TRBJ1-1; the table's D gene call, TRBD1, was not cross checked with the DNA. TRBV21-1 is a listed pseudogene. The CDR3 totals 15 residues.

The rearrangement joins TRBV7-6 to TRBJ1-1; possibly TRBD1 for D (6 bases). Germline values: CDR1 SGHVS, CDR2 FNYEAQ. The CDR3 is 13 amino acids. V was shortened by 5 bases and J by 1 base, with 8 bases between the two germline ends. The CDR3 region is CASSRQENTEAFF. The CDR3 nucleotides read TGTGCCAGCAGCCGACAGGAGAACACTGAAGCTTTCTTT.

The chain uses TRBV24-1 and TRBJ2-1; 12 nucleotides agree with TRBD2. Per germline, CDR1 KGHDR and CDR2 SFDVKD. J gave up 7 bases and V 2 bases, and 2 bases lay outside the gene matches. The CDR3 loop spans 15 amino acids. CDR3 residues: CATSDSTSGRNEQFF. The DNA of the CDR3 is TGTGCCACCAGTGATTCAACTAGCGGGAGGAATGAGCAGTTCTTC.

V is TRBV4-2 and J is TRBJ1-2, with unresolved D. Looked up from germline, CDR1 is LGHNA and CDR2 is YNFKEQ. CDR3 length equals 16 residues. The V end was cut by 0 bases, the J end by 2 bases, with 13 bases between. The CDR3 nucleotides are TGTGCCAGCAGCCAAGATTTAGGGCGGGGAAACTATGGCTACACCTTC. It yields the protein CASSQDLGRGNYGYTF.

The chain has TRBV29-1 and TRBJ2-1, with D possibly being TRBD1 (6 bases). Looked up from germline, CDR1 is SQVTM and CDR2 is ANQGSEA. V was cut by 0 bases and J by 10 bases, with 13 bases left in between. This CDR3 has 13 residues. The DNA for the CDR3 is TGCAGCGTTGAAGAAATGGCAGGGGTCGAGCAGTTCTTC. It encodes CSVEEMAGVEQFF.

This chain uses TRBV6-6 with TRBJ1-4; 10 bases match TRBD1. The CDR3 is 14 residues long. Germline CDR1 and CDR2: MNHNY and SVGAGI (reference sequence). With V trimmed by 6 bases and J by 8 bases, 6 bases remained unmatched. The CDR3 DNA follows: TGTGCCAGCAGCCGGACAGGGGGTGAGGAAAAACTGTTTTTT. It is translated as CASSRTGGEEKLFF.

This clone occurred once. The V and J genes are TRBV29-1 and TRBJ1-2; D gene unclear. This CDR3 is built from 15 residues. V was trimmed by 6 bases and J by 0 bases, leaving 17 bases between them. Germline V CDR1 and CDR2: SQVTM, ANQGSEA. The CDR3 spells CSVAEAGLANYGYTF. CDR3 nucleotide sequence: TGCAGCGTCGCAGAGGCTGGCCTTGCTAACTATGGCTACACCTTC.

There are a few counts of this clone. The rearrangement joins TRBV2 to TRBJ2-1; 8 nucleotides agree with TRBD2. Trimming cost V 8 bases and J 6 bases; bases outside gene matches: 9. The CDR3 runs to 14 residues. Germline-derived CDR1 and CDR2 are SNHLY and FYNNEI. The CDR3 DNA reads TGTGCCAGCCTCAGCGGGAGCTTATCCAATGAGCAGTTCTTC. Its translation: CASLSGSLSNEQFF. The full variable domain, in which reference TRBV2 and TRBJ2-1 provide the parts outside the CDR3, is EPEVTQTPSHQVTQMGQEVILRCVPISNHLYFYWYRQILGQKVEFLVSFYNNEISEKSEIFDDQFSVERPDGSNFTLKIRSTKLEDSAMYFCASLSGSLSNEQFFGPGTRLTVL.